The 23 T cell receptor beta chains below were found in one sample sequenced in a study of vaccination effects on CD4 cells after COVID-19. The antigens these receptors bind are not known. Produced via immunoSEQ multiplex PCR; TCRdb's table is partial and in-frame only. The sample lists tens of thousands of clones; approximately 72% were seen once. Investigators separated out CD4+ T cells once about 10 days of culture had passed. This specimen consisted of CD4+ T cells from PBMCs cultured without peptide, obtained before COVID-19 vaccination. These receptors all stem from a human donor who received a COVID-19 vaccine.

The genes are TRBV10-3 and TRBJ2-1; 8 nucleotides agree with TRBD1. In germline, CDR1 is ENHRY, CDR2 SYGVKD. This CDR3 spans 14 amino acids. The trim removed 4 bases at V and 6 bases at J, leaving 5 bases unmatched. This chain's CDR3 is CAISVGQGSNEQFF. The CDR3 DNA reads TGTGCCATCAGTGTAGGACAGGGTTCCAATGAGCAGTTCTTC.

V gene TRBV25-1 combines with J gene TRBJ2-5; possibly TRBD2 for D (5 bases). Germline loops: CDR1 MGHDK, CDR2 SYGVNS. V was shortened by 4 bases and J by 5 bases, with 14 bases between the two germline ends. The CDR3 is 14 amino acids. The CDR3 region has the DNA TGTGCCAGCAGTGGGGTCGACGGAGGTGAGACCCAGTACTTC. As protein: CASSGVDGGETQYF.

CDR3 residues: CASGPNFYEQYF. The CDR3 DNA is TGTGCTAGTGGCCCAAACTTTTACGAGCAGTACTTC. This chain uses TRBV12-5 with TRBJ2-7, with D unresolved. This CDR3 contains 12 residues. The germline V gene encodes CDR1 LGHNT and CDR2 FRNRAP. V shed 6 bases and J shed 4 bases, with 10 bases lying between them.

This clone was picked up a small number of times. This chain joins TRBV7-9 and TRBJ2-1, with TRBD2 as a possible D gene (6 bases). V lost 5 bases, J lost 6 bases, and 11 bases lay in between. CDR3 length: 13 amino acids. From germline, CDR1 is SEHNR and CDR2 FQNEAQ (reference sequence). The CDR3 DNA is TGTGCCAGCAGCCGCGGTAGCGGCAATGAGCAGTTCTTC. The encoded protein is CASSRGSGNEQFF.

V is TRBV19 and J is TRBJ1-2, with D unresolved. This CDR3 is 16 amino acids long. Trimming took off 3 bases at V and 0 bases at J, with 14 bases between the two ends. Germline V gene lookup returns CDR1 LNHDA and CDR2 SQIVND (reference sequence). The CDR3 is CASSIEYQTTNYGYTF. CDR3 DNA sequence: TGTGCCAGTAGTATCGAGTATCAAACCACTAACTATGGCTACACCTTC.

The V gene is TRBV7-9, the J gene TRBJ2-2; the D gene is possibly TRBD2 (5 bases). CDR3 length equals 13 residues. CDR1 is SEHNR, CDR2 FQNEAQ, per germline (reference sequence). The ends were cut back, 1 base at V and 7 bases at J, with 7 bases in the middle. In DNA form, the CDR3 reads TGTGCCAGCAGCTTAGGAGGGAGCGGGGAGCTGTTTTTT. It encodes CASSLGGSGELFF.

This chain joins TRBV28 and TRBJ1-2; D is ambiguous. Germline assignment: CDR1 MDHEN and CDR2 SYDVKM. V gave up 2 bases and J gave up 2 bases, with 6 bases separating them. CDR3 length equals 13 residues. CDR3 coding DNA: TGTGCCAGCAGTTTAGACAACAACTATGGCTACACCTTC. Protein product: CASSLDNNYGYTF.

Only a few counts were recorded for this clone. This rearrangement joins TRBV19 to TRBJ2-7; D is undetermined. Germline CDR1 is LNHDA and CDR2 is SQIVND (reference sequence). This CDR3 is built from 14 residues. Trimming took off 1 base at V and 3 bases at J, with 10 bases between the two ends. CDR3 nucleotide sequence: TGTGCCAGTAGTATAGGACCCTCTAACTACGAGCAGTACTTC. Residues: CASSIGPSNYEQYF.

On this clone: One end of the junction varies from germline; a read error may be responsible. The chain carries TRBV7-7 and TRBJ2-1; 9 bases fit TRBD2. From germline, CDR1 is SSHAT and CDR2 FNYEAQ (reference sequence). The CDR3 sequence is 16 residues long. The CDR3 protein is CASSLALAGGPNEQFF. In DNA, the CDR3 is TGTGCTAGCAGCTTAGCACTCGCGGGGGGGCCCAATGAGCAGTTCTTC.

V usage is TRBV7-2 and J usage is TRBJ2-7, with TRBD2 matching over 11 bases. This CDR3 comprises 13 residues. Germline CDR1 reads SGHTA; CDR2 reads FQGNSA. V lost 7 bases and J lost 6; bases outside the gene matches: 5. CDR3: CASTTSGRAEQYF. DNA for the CDR3: TGTGCCAGCACCACTAGCGGGAGAGCCGAGCAGTACTTC.

The CDR3 sequence is CASSQDLSGIGYEQYF. The CDR3 nucleotides read TGTGCCAGCAGCCAAGATCTTTCGGGGATCGGCTACGAGCAGTACTTC. This chain links TRBV4-2 with TRBJ2-7; tentative D call: TRBD2 (5 bases). The CDR3 is 16 residues long. Between the trimmed V and J ends, which lost 0 bases and 3 bases, there was a span of 15 bases. In germline, CDR1 is LGHNA, CDR2 YNFKEQ.

CDR3: CAISGDSGGIKETQYF. In DNA, the CDR3 is TGTGCCATCAGTGGAGATAGCGGGGGTATTAAAGAGACCCAGTACTTC. The chain is built from TRBV10-3 and TRBJ2-5; 9 nucleotides match TRBD2. V shed 4 bases and J 3 bases; nucleotides not matched to a gene: 9. Per germline, CDR1 ENHRY and CDR2 SYGVKD. This CDR3 spans 16 amino acids.

The CDR3 is CASSRQLAGGLGGTDTQYF. As DNA, the CDR3 is TGTGCCAGCAGCCGCCAACTAGCGGGAGGGCTGGGCGGCACAGATACGCAGTATTTT. The chain carries TRBV3-1 (or the pseudogene TRBV3-2) and TRBJ2-3, with TRBD2 matching over 13 bases. The CDR3 is made up of 19 amino acids. The V segment lost 4 bases and the J segment 1 base; nucleotides outside the gene matches: 11. CDR1 is LGHDT and CDR2 is YNNKEL in the germline V gene (reference sequence).

The rearrangement links TRBV3-1 (or the pseudogene TRBV3-2) to TRBJ1-1; 7 nucleotides match TRBD1. V trimming: 0 bases; J trimming: 11 bases; junction bases outside the gene matches: 18. Germline-derived CDR1 and CDR2 are LGHDT and YNNKEL (reference sequence). The CDR3 has 17 amino acids. The CDR3 region is CASSQDFAGQAGDSAFF. The CDR3 DNA follows: TGTGCCAGCAGCCAAGATTTTGCAGGACAGGCAGGGGATAGCGCTTTCTTT.

This clone was detected only once. The J gene is TRBJ1-5, the V gene TRBV28; no clear D gene. CDR1 and CDR2 from the germline V gene are MDHEN and SYDVKM. The CDR3 length is 16 residues. The V end lost 3 bases, the J end lost 2 bases, and 14 bases lay between the germline ends. The chain's CDR3 is CASSFRLRVGNQPQHF. The CDR3, as DNA: TGTGCCAGCAGTTTTCGGCTCCGGGTAGGCAATCAGCCCCAGCATTTT.

The chain links TRBV9 to TRBJ2-5; TRBD2 matches at 14 bases. V lost 4 bases and J lost 5; bases outside the gene matches: 7. Germline CDR1 reads SGDLS; CDR2 reads YYNGEE. There are 16 residues in the CDR3. The CDR3 nucleotides are TGTGCCAGCAGCCCTCAGACTAGCGGGGGGGCGGAGACCCAGTACTTC. Translating it yields CASSPQTSGGAETQYF.

The chain combines TRBV5-1 with TRBJ1-1; perhaps TRBD1 as D (6 bases). CDR3 size: 14 residues. In germline, CDR1 is SGHRS, CDR2 YFSETQ. Between the trimmed V and J ends, which lost 4 bases and 1 base, there was a span of 11 bases. The CDR3 reads CASSPRGGNTEAFF. The CDR3 DNA reads TGCGCCAGCAGCCCCAGGGGTGGGAACACTGAAGCTTTCTTT.

The V call is TRBV3-1 (or the pseudogene TRBV3-2), the J call TRBJ2-2; D remains unclear. The V end lost 1 base, the J end lost 4 bases, and 4 bases lay between the germline ends. This CDR3 comprises 13 residues. CDR1 and CDR2 (germline): LGHDT, YNNKEL (reference sequence). The CDR3 nucleotides are TGTGCCAGCAGCCAAGGGGCCACCGGGGAGCTGTTTTTT. Protein product: CASSQGATGELFF.

The count of this clone is one. The J gene is TRBJ1-6, the V gene TRBV29-1, with a weak D call TRBD1 (5 bases). Germline V gives CDR1 SQVTM, CDR2 ANQGSEA. CDR3 size: 14 residues. The germline V and J ends were trimmed by 6 bases and 5 bases, with 14 bases remaining between them. The CDR3 DNA sequence: TGCAGCGTCCGACGTGGGGGGAATAATTCACCCCTCCACTTT. Residues: CSVRRGGNNSPLHF. Looking up the rest from reference TRBV29-1 and TRBJ1-6 gives the full variable domain: SAVISQKPSRDICQRGTSLTIQCQVDSQVTMMFWYRQQPGQSLTLIATANQGSEATYESGFVIDKFPISRPNLTFSTLTVSNMSPEDSSIYLCSVRRGGNNSPLHFGNGTRLTVT.

The chain recombines TRBV7-9 with TRBJ2-3, with TRBD2 matching 14 bases. J lost 0 bases, V lost 3 bases, and 8 bases had no gene match. CDR3 length: 19 residues. Germline V gene sequence: CDR1 SEHNR, CDR2 FQNEAQ (reference sequence). CDR3 DNA sequence: TGTGCCAGCAGCTTGTTTGGACTAGCGGGGGGACCTAGCACAGATACGCAGTATTTT. The encoded protein is CASSLFGLAGGPSTDTQYF.

The chain carries TRBV2 and TRBJ1-1, with no clear D. Trimming took 2 bases from V and 1 from J, leaving 8 bases between them. From germline, CDR1 is SNHLY and CDR2 FYNNEI. This CDR3 is built from 14 residues. In DNA, the CDR3 is TGTGCCAGCAGTGAACGGTCAGCGAACACTGAAGCTTTCTTT. Protein product: CASSERSANTEAFF.

This clone has just one count. V and J are TRBV5-1 and TRBJ2-5; 7 nucleotides match TRBD1. The germline V gene has CDR1 SGHRS and CDR2 YFSETQ. The CDR3 contains 14 residues. After removal of 4 bases from V and 5 bases from J, the junction contained 8 bases not matched to a gene. Here the CDR3 DNA reads TGCGCCAGCAGCGGGGACAGTCCAGCGGAGACCCAGTACTTC. Its translation is CASSGDSPAETQYF.

The chain joins TRBV10-3 to TRBJ1-1; D not resolved. CDR3 size: 12 residues. In germline, CDR1 is ENHRY, CDR2 SYGVKD. The V and J ends lost 5 bases and 1 base respectively, with 5 bases between them. CDR3 in amino acids: CAISSGNTEAFF. The DNA of the CDR3 is TGTGCCATCAGTTCGGGGAACACTGAAGCTTTCTTT.